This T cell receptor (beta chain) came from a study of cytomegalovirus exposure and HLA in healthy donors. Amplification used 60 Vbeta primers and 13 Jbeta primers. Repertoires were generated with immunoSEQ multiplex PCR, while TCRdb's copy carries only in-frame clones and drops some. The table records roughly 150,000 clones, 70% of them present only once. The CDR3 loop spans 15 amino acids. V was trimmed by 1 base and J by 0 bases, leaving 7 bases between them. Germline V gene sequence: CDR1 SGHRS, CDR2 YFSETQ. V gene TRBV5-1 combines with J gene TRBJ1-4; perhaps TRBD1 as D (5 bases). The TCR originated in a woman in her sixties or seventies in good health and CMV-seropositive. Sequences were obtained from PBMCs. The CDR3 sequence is CASSLQGTTNEKLFF. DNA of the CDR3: TGCGCCAGCAGCTTGCAGGGAACAACTAATGAAAAACTGTTTTTT.